One sample yielded the 5 T cell receptor beta chains listed below, sequenced in a study of blood T cell repertoires in COVID-19. Here immunoSEQ multiplex PCR was the method, and the copy in TCRdb shows in-frame clones only, minus some. Found here are 250,000 to 300,000 clones, around 83% of them singletons; the top ten hold 3.6%. Material for sequencing was peripheral blood. These TCRs come from a man aged 18 to 29 with active or convalescent COVID-19.

This sequence joins TRBV5-1 and TRBJ2-5; 9 nucleotides line up with TRBD2. CDR1 and CDR2 from the germline V gene are SGHRS and YFSETQ. V shed 4 bases and J 3 bases; nucleotides not matched to a gene: 7. This CDR3 contains 15 residues. This chain's CDR3 is CASSTIAGVEETQYF. CDR3 bases: TGCGCCAGCAGCACAATAGCGGGGGTGGAAGAGACCCAGTACTTC.

The rearrangement links TRBV6-6 to TRBJ1-6, with TRBD1 as a possible D gene (6 bases). Germline-derived CDR1 and CDR2 are MNHNY and SVGAGI (reference sequence). The CDR3 covers 15 residues. Between the trimmed V and J ends, which lost 5 bases and 6 bases, there was a span of 14 bases. CDR3 in amino acids: CASSRQEEVNSPLHF. The CDR3 nucleotides are TGTGCCAGCAGTCGACAGGAGGAAGTTAATTCACCCCTCCACTTT.

The chain recombines TRBV6-5 with TRBJ2-7; 10 positions agree with TRBD1. Germline V gene sequence: CDR1 MNHEY, CDR2 SVGAGI. The CDR3 runs to 14 residues. V trimming: 7 bases; J trimming: 3 bases; junction bases outside the gene matches: 6. For the CDR3, the DNA is TGTGCCAGCACAGAGGGGACAGGGGTCTACGAGCAGTACTTC. Its protein is CASTEGTGVYEQYF.

This clone occurred once. The chain uses TRBV12-3 or TRBV12-4 and TRBJ1-2; D is perhaps TRBD1 (5 bases). The ends were cut back, 2 bases at V and 7 bases at J, with 8 bases in the middle. This CDR3 has 12 residues. The CDR3, as DNA: TGTGCCAGCAGTTTAAGTCAGGGTGGCTACACCTTC. It encodes CASSLSQGGYTF.

The chain employs TRBV2 and TRBJ2-4; 8 nucleotides align to TRBD1. The CDR3 covers 14 residues. J gave up 8 bases and V 6 bases, and 9 bases lay outside the gene matches. From germline, CDR1 is SNHLY and CDR2 FYNNEI. The CDR3 DNA is TGTGCCAGCAGCTCCGGGACAGGTCCGTACATTCAGTACTTC. As protein: CASSSGTGPYIQYF.